This TCR beta chain was retrieved from a study of blood T cell repertoires in COVID-19. The trim removed 6 bases at V and 1 base at J, leaving 11 bases unmatched. The CDR3 is 17 residues long. In germline, CDR1 is SNHLY, CDR2 FYNNEI. Assay used: immunoSEQ multiplex PCR; TCRdb lists only in-frame clones, some missing. The table includes 250,000 to 300,000 clones, approximately 85% detected once. Sequencing was carried out using peripheral blood. The chain has TRBV2 and TRBJ1-3; 8 nucleotides match TRBD1. The receptor was isolated from a man aged 50-59 years with active or convalescent COVID-19. Here the CDR3 reads CASRSGQGVMSGNTIYF. CDR3 DNA sequence: TGTGCCAGCAGGTCCGGACAGGGCGTTATGTCTGGAAACACCATATATTTT.